One sample yielded the 14 T cell receptor beta chains listed below, sequenced in a study of blood T cells in healthy people across ages. It was with a sample-barcoded 5' primer and a J-beta primer mix that a second PCR of roughly 7 to 12 cycles was run. Each CDR3 protein gets one entry after TCRdb re-called the 5' RACE reads with MiXCR. Among more than 500,000 distinct CDR3 sequences listed, 27% were seen once. The sequenced sample was blood. The source of these receptors is a woman aged 65 to 85 in good health.

There are a few counts of this clonotype. The chain recombines TRBV5-1 with TRBJ2-7, with TRBD1 matching over 9 bases. J lost 6 bases, V lost 1 base, and 5 bases had no gene match. This CDR3 is built from 14 residues. Germline values: CDR1 SGHRS, CDR2 YFSETQ. The CDR3 region has the DNA TGCGCCAGCAGCTTGAGTGGACAGGGGCTCGAGCAGTACTTC. Translation: CASSLSGQGLEQYF.

This clonotype is a singleton in its sample. The junction departs from germline at one end; a sequencing error may be responsible. V gene TRBV18 combines with J gene TRBJ2-5; D ambiguous. Germline lookup yields CDR1 KGHSH and CDR2 LQKENI. This CDR3 comprises 14 residues. In DNA form, the CDR3 reads TGTACCAGCTCACCACCGGGCTCTCAAGAGACCCAGTACTTC. Protein: CTSSPPGSQETQYF.

This clonotype appeared a single time. This chain links TRBV10-3 with TRBJ2-1; perhaps TRBD2 as D (6 bases). Germline V gives CDR1 ENHRY, CDR2 SYGVKD. V gave up 0 bases and J gave up 3 bases, with 9 bases separating them. The CDR3 sequence is 15 residues long. The CDR3 DNA follows: TGTGCCATCAGTGAGTCGGGGGGAGGCTACAATGAGCAGTTCTTC. Its translation: CAISESGGGYNEQFF.

The table lists this clonotype with a few counts. The chain is built from TRBV7-2 and TRBJ2-3, with TRBD2 as a possible D gene (6 bases). The CDR3 is made up of 16 amino acids. Germline V gene sequence: CDR1 SGHTA, CDR2 FQGNSA. V was pared by 3 bases and J by 5 bases, with 18 bases between. The CDR3 reads CASSFTAGSAGDTQYF. Here the CDR3 DNA reads TGTGCCAGCAGCTTTACGGCGGGTTCAGCGGGAGATACGCAGTATTTT.

This chain connects TRBV6-5 to TRBJ1-4; D perhaps matches TRBD1 (6 bases). The V gene's germline CDR1 is MNHEY and CDR2 SVGAGI. The CDR3 is 14 residues long. V was pared by 6 bases and J by 8 bases, with 16 bases between. CDR3 sequence (DNA): TGTGCCAGCAGCACCCAGGGGTCTGGCGAAAAACTGTTTTTT. Protein sequence: CASSTQGSGEKLFF.

V usage is TRBV12-3 or TRBV12-4 and J usage is TRBJ2-5; D is possibly TRBD1 (6 bases). The DNA matches TRBJ2-1 better at its end, which makes the J call doubtful. CDR3 length equals 15 residues. The CDR3 reads CASSLAGGSHNEQFF. In DNA form, the CDR3 reads TGTGCCAGCAGTTTAGCAGGGGGTTCCCACAATGAGCAGTTCTTC.

The J gene is TRBJ2-3, the V gene TRBV7-2, with 14 nucleotides matching TRBD2. The germline V gene has CDR1 SGHTA and CDR2 FQGNSA. CDR3 length: 15 amino acids. J lost 4 bases, V lost 5 bases, and 2 bases had no gene match. The CDR3 DNA is TGTGCCAGCAGCATGGGACTAGCGGGAGCAGATACGCAGTATTTT. Translated, it gives CASSMGLAGADTQYF.

The V and J genes are TRBV19 and TRBJ2-1; 10 bases line up with TRBD2. J lost 4 bases, V lost 3 bases, and 6 bases had no gene match. The germline V gene has CDR1 LNHDA and CDR2 SQIVND (reference sequence). This CDR3 region has 16 residues. CDR3 loop: CASSITSGALYNEQFF. The DNA for the CDR3 is TGTGCCAGTAGTATCACTAGCGGGGCCCTTTACAATGAGCAGTTCTTC.

This clonotype was observed a handful of times. The CDR3 ends on some other residue instead of the conserved phenylalanine or tryptophan, so this is likely a read error. The chain recombines TRBV29-1 with TRBJ2-1; perhaps TRBD2 as D (5 bases). Per germline, CDR1 SQVTM and CDR2 ANQGSEA. The ends were cut back, 7 bases at V and 3 bases at J, with 13 bases in the middle. CDR3 size: 13 residues. CDR3 sequence reads: CSAREDGYNEQFL. In DNA, the CDR3 is TGCAGCGCCCGGGAAGATGGCTACAATGAGCAGTTCCTC.

The chain links TRBV20-1 to TRBJ1-4; D unresolved. Germline V gene sequence: CDR1 DFQATT, CDR2 SNEGSKA (reference sequence). The CDR3 is 13 amino acids. Trimming removed 1 base from V and 8 bases from J, with 11 bases in between. The CDR3 sequence: CSARAPDGEKLFF. The CDR3 DNA is TGCAGTGCTAGAGCCCCGGATGGGGAAAAACTGTTTTTT.

Comments on this clonotype: One junction end does not reproduce the germline sequence, and a read error may be involved. The rearrangement links TRBV20-1 to TRBJ2-4; D is perhaps TRBD1 (5 bases). The CDR3 length is 14 residues. The germline gives CDR1 DFQATT, CDR2 SNEGSKA (reference sequence). CDR3 nucleotide sequence: TGCAGTGCTCCCGCAGGACAAGCCAAAAACATTCAGCACTTC. Translating gives CSAPAGQAKNIQHF.

This clonotype occurred a few times. The genes are TRBV20-1 and TRBJ1-3; 8 bases are shared with TRBD1. The germline gives CDR1 DFQATT, CDR2 SNEGSKA (reference sequence). V dropped 6 bases and J dropped 4; count of bases not matched to a gene: 11. This CDR3 spans 15 amino acids. CDR3 DNA: TGCAGTGCACCTTCCCAGGGGGCCTCGGGAAACACCATATATTTT. It encodes CSAPSQGASGNTIYF.

The rearrangement joins TRBV6-5 to TRBJ2-7; 7 nucleotides match TRBD2. The J segment lost 9 bases and the V segment lost 2 bases, leaving 16 bases of the junction unmatched. The CDR3 is 16 residues long. Germline V gene lookup returns CDR1 MNHEY and CDR2 SVGAGI. CDR3: CASSYRGGGRGGGQYF. DNA of the CDR3: TGTGCCAGCAGTTACCGAGGCGGTGGGAGGGGAGGTGGGCAGTACTTC.

V and J are TRBV12-3 or TRBV12-4 and TRBJ1-1; TRBD1 aligns across 10 bases. V dropped 5 bases and J dropped 5; count of bases not matched to a gene: 8. The CDR3 extends over 15 amino acids. CDR3 DNA: TGTGCCAGCAGTGACACGGACAGGGGGTGGACTGAAGCTTTCTTT. It encodes CASSDTDRGWTEAFF.